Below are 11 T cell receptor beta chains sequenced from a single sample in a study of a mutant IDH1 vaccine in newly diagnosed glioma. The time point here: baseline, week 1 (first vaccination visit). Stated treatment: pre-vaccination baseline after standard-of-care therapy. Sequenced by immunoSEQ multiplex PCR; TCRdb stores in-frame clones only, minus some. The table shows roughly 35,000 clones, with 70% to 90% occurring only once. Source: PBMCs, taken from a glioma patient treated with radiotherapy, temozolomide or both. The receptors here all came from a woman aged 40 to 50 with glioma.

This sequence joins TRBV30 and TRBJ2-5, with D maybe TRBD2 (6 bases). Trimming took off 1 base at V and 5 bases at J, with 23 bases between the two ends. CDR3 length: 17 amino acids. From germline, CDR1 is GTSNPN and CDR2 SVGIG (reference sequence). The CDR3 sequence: CAWSDWLATPKDETQYF. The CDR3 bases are TGTGCCTGGAGTGATTGGCTAGCGACCCCTAAGGATGAGACCCAGTACTTC.

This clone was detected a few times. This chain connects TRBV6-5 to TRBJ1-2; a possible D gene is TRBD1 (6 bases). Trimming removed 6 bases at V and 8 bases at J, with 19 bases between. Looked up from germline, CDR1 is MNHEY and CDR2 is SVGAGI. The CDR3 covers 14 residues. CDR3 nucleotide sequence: TGTGCCAGCAGGAGATTGAGGGGGGATTGGGGCTACACCTTC. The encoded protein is CASRRLRGDWGYTF.

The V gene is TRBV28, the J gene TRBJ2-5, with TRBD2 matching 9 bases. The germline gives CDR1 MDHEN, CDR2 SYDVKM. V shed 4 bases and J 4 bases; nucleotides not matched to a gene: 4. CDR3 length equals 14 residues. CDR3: CASSSRGGLETQYF. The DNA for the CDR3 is TGTGCCAGCAGTTCGCGGGGGGGCCTAGAGACCCAGTACTTC. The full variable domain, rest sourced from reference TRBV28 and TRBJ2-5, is DVKVTQSSRYLVKRTGEKVFLECVQDMDHENMFWYRQDPGLGLRLIYFSYDVKMKEKGDIPEGYSVSREKKERFSLILESASTNQTSMYLCASSSRGGLETQYFGPGTRLLVL.

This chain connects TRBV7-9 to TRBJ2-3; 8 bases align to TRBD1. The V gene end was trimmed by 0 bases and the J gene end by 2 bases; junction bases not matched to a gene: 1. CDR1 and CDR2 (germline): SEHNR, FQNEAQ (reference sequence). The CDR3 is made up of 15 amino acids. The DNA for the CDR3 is TGTGCCAGCAGCTTAGCGGACAGGGCCACAGATACGCAGTATTTT. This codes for CASSLADRATDTQYF.

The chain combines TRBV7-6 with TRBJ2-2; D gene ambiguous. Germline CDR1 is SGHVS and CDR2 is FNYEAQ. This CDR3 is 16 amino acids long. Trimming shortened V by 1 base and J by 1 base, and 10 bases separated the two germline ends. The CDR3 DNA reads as TGTGCCAGCAGCTTAGGCTCGGTAGGGAACACCGGGGAGCTGTTTTTT. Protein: CASSLGSVGNTGELFF.

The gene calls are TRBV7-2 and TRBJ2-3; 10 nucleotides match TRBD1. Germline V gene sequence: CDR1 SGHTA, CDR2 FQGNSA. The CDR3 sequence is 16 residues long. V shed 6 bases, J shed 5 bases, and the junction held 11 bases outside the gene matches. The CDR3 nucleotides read TGTGCCAGCAGTTATAAGACAGGGGGCGCGGGAGATACGCAGTATTTT. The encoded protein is CASSYKTGGAGDTQYF. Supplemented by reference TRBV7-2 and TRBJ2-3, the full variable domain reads GAGVSQSPSNKVTEKGKDVELRCDPISGHTALYWYRQSLGQGLEFLIYFQGNSAPDKSGLPSDRFSAERTGGSVSTLTIQRTQQEDSAVYLCASSYKTGGAGDTQYFGPGTRLTVL.

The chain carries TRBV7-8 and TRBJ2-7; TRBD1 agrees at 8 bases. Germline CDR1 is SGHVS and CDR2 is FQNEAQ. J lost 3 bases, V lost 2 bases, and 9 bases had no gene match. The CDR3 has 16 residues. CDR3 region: CASSLSWDRNYYEQYF. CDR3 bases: TGTGCCAGCAGCTTAAGTTGGGACAGGAACTACTACGAGCAGTACTTC. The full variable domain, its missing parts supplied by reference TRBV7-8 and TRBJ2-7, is GAGVSQSPRYKVAKRGQDVALRCDPISGHVSLFWYQQALGQGPEFLTYFQNEAQLDKSGLPSDRFFAERPEGSVSTLKIQRTQQEDSAVYLCASSLSWDRNYYEQYFGPGTRLTVT.

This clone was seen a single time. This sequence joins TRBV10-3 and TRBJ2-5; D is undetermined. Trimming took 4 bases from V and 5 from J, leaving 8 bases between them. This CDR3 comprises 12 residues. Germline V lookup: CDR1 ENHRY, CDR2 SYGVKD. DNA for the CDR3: TGTGCCATCAGTGCTGCCGGGGAGACCCAGTACTTC. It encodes CAISAAGETQYF.

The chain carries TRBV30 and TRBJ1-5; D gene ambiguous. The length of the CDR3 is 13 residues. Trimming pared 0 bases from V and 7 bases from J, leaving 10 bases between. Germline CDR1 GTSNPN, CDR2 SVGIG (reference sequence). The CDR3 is CAWSVHRGQPQHF. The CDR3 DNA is TGTGCCTGGAGTGTACATCGGGGACAGCCCCAGCATTTT.

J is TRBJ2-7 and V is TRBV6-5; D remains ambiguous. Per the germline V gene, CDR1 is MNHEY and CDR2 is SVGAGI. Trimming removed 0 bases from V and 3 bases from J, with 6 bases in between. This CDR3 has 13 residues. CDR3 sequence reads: CASSYSDLYEQYF. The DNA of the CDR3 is TGTGCCAGCAGTTACTCGGACCTCTACGAGCAGTACTTC.

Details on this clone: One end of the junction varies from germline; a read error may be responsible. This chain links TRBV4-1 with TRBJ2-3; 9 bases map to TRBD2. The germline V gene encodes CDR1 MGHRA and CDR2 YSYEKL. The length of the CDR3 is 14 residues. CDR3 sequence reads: CASSIGTSRDTQYF. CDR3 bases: TGCGCCAGCAGCATCGGGACTAGCAGAGATACGCAGTATTTT.